This is a list of T cell receptor beta chains from one sample in a study of blood T cell repertoires in COVID-19. Sequenced by immunoSEQ multiplex PCR; TCRdb stores in-frame clones only, minus some. The data show hundreds of thousands of clones, approximately 81% seen once. Sequences were obtained from peripheral blood. The origin of the receptors is a woman under 30 with acute or convalescent COVID-19. The CDR3 runs from the conserved cysteine through the conserved F or W. The order of the fields is CDR3 protein, CDR3 DNA, clone size, D gene, V gene, J gene. D genes are given only for firm matches. The size field is filled for only some rows; it gives once, few, many or a size class.

CASSFMEDTEAFF,TGTGCCAGCAGTTTTATGGAGGACACTGAAGCTTTCTTT,NA,NA,TRBV12-3/TRBV12-4,TRBJ1-1
CASSPNRGPQPQHF,TGTGCCAGCAGCCCAAACAGGGGGCCTCAGCCCCAGCATTTT,NA,TRBD1,TRBV3-1/TRBV3-2,TRBJ1-5
CASSTGGREQYF,TGTGCCAGCAGTACAGGGGGCAGGGAGCAGTACTTC,NA,TRBD1,TRBV28,TRBJ2-7
CASPTGSGYGYTF,TGTGCCAGTCCGACAGGGAGCGGCTATGGCTACACCTTC,NA,TRBD1,TRBV6-5,TRBJ1-2
CASSGQTDTQYF,TGTGCCAGCAGCGGACAAACAGATACGCAGTATTTT,few,NA,TRBV9,TRBJ2-3
CASSWRALETQYF,TGTGCCAGCAGCTGGCGGGCACTGGAGACCCAGTACTTC,NA,NA,TRBV5-8,TRBJ2-5
CASTPRTGGEKLFF,TGTGCCAGTACCCCCAGGACAGGGGGTGAAAAACTGTTTTTT,NA,TRBD1,TRBV19,TRBJ1-4
CASSESVNRDLETQYF,TGTGCCAGCAGTGAATCGGTGAATCGGGACTTGGAGACCCAGTACTTC,NA,NA,TRBV25-1,TRBJ2-5
CASSYRGRDQPQHF,TGTGCCAGCAGCTACAGGGGGCGGGATCAGCCCCAGCATTTT,NA,TRBD1,TRBV7-8,TRBJ1-5
CASSETRGGNYGYTF,TGTGCCAGCAGTGAGACGAGGGGGGGAAACTATGGCTACACCTTC,NA,NA,TRBV6-1,TRBJ1-2
CASSAGERGTNEKLFF,TGTGCCAGCAGCGCGGGGGAGCGGGGAACTAATGAAAAACTGTTTTTT,NA,NA,TRBV9,TRBJ1-4
CASSRGGGQQPQYF,TGCGCCAGCAGCCGTGGGGGCGGGCAACAGCCCCAGTACTTC,NA,NA,TRBV4-1,TRBJ2-5
CASSEARGAVGNTIYF,TGTGCCAGCAGTGAAGCGCGGGGGGCCGTGGGAAACACCATATATTTT,once,NA,TRBV6-1,TRBJ1-3
CASRTGTANEKLFF,TGTGCCAGCAGGACCGGGACAGCTAATGAAAAACTGTTTTTT,NA,TRBD1,TRBV28,TRBJ1-4
CAGYSTRKGGYTF,TGTGCCGGCTATAGCACTAGGAAAGGTGGCTACACCTTC,once,NA,TRBV6-5,TRBJ1-2
CASSVWTSGRYSGADTQYF,TGTGCCAGCAGTGTCTGGACTAGCGGGAGGTACTCGGGGGCAGATACGCAGTATTTT,NA,TRBD2,TRBV6-1,TRBJ2-3
CASSQTDSSLNTIYF,TGCGCCAGCAGCCAAACGGACAGCTCACTGAACACCATATATTTT,NA,NA,TRBV4-1,TRBJ1-3
CASSLNTGRNTEAFF,TGTGCCAGCTCATTAAATACAGGGAGGAACACTGAAGCTTTCTTT,few,NA,TRBV18,TRBJ1-1
CASSFTGSNYGYTF,TGTGCCAGCAGTTTCACAGGGTCCAACTATGGCTACACCTTC,few,NA,TRBV2,TRBJ1-2
CASSYSGTSGGGTDTQYF,TGTGCCAGCAGCTACTCCGGGACTAGCGGGGGCGGCACAGATACGCAGTATTTT,NA,TRBD2,TRBV9,TRBJ2-3
CASRPGSTDTQYF,TGTGCCAGCAGACCGGGGTCCACAGATACGCAGTATTTT,NA,NA,TRBV7-9,TRBJ2-3
CASSRSRGVYEKLFF,TGTGCCAGCAGCCGGAGTCGGGGTGTATATGAAAAACTGTTTTTT,NA,NA,TRBV6-6,TRBJ1-4
CASSLQGSVPGYTF,TGTGCCAGCAGCTTACAGGGTTCGGTCCCTGGCTACACCTTC,NA,NA,TRBV5-4,TRBJ1-2
CASSSGTGGNQPQHF,TGCGCCAGCAGCTCCGGGACAGGGGGCAATCAGCCCCAGCATTTT,once,TRBD1,TRBV5-1,TRBJ1-5
CATSDSDQETQYF,TGTGCCACCAGTGATTCCGACCAAGAGACCCAGTACTTC,NA,NA,TRBV24-1,TRBJ2-5